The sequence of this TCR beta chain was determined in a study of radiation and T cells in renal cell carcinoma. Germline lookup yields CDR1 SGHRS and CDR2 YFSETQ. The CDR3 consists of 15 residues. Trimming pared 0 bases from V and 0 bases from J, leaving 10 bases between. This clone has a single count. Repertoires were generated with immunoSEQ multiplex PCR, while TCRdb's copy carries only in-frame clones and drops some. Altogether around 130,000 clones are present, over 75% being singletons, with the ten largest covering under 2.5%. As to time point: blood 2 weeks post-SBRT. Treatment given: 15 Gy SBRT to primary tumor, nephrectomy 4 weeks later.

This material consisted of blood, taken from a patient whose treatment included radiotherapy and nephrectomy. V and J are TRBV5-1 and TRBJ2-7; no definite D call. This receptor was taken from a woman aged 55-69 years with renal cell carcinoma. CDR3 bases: TGCGCCAGCAGCTTGGACGGTATTAGCTCCTACGAGCAGTACTTC. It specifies CASSLDGISSYEQYF.